One sample yielded the 9 T cell receptor beta chains listed below, sequenced in a study of T-cell memory formation after mild COVID-19. TCRdb re-derived calls from the 5' RACE reads in MiXCR, one entry per CDR3 protein. The table lists about 320,000 distinct CDR3 sequences, over 11% of them singletons, with 20% to 25% in the top ten. The specimen sequenced was PBMCs or a T cell subset sorted from them (not recorded which). All receptors come from a man between 18 and 35 years old who had mild COVID-19 (a few samples of this study predate the infection). Cell type and time point are not known.

This clonotype was counted only a few times. The chain carries TRBV12-3 or TRBV12-4 and TRBJ1-5, with 10 bases lining up with TRBD1. The CDR3 loop spans 14 amino acids. V gave up 5 bases and J gave up 7 bases; unmatched junction bases: 5. DNA of the CDR3: TGTGCCAGCAGTCCGACAGGGGGCCAACAGCCCCAGCATTTT. Its translation: CASSPTGGQQPQHF.

In its sample, this clonotype was seen many times. The chain links TRBV10-3 to TRBJ1-2; unclear D gene. There are 15 residues in the CDR3. The germline V and J ends were trimmed by 2 bases and 0 bases, with 10 bases remaining between them. Germline loops: CDR1 ENHRY, CDR2 SYGVKD. The CDR3: CAISEGGPTNYGYTF. DNA for the CDR3: TGTGCCATCAGTGAGGGCGGTCCGACTAACTATGGCTACACCTTC.

The chain joins TRBV4-1 to TRBJ2-1, with D uncertain. Trimming shortened V by 4 bases and J by 8 bases, and 12 bases separated the two germline ends. This CDR3 comprises 13 residues. Germline CDR1 reads MGHRA; CDR2 reads YSYEKL. The CDR3: CASSPRSRDEQFF. CDR3 DNA sequence: TGCGCCAGCAGCCCGCGGAGTAGAGATGAGCAGTTCTTC.

This clonotype has more than one count but fewer than ten. The rearrangement links TRBV12-3 or TRBV12-4 to TRBJ2-7; unclear D gene. CDR3 length: 14 amino acids. Trimming cost V 6 bases and J 0 bases, with 12 bases left between them. The CDR3 sequence: CASSPLQSSYEQYF. The DNA for the CDR3 is TGTGCCAGCAGCCCTTTACAGAGCTCCTACGAGCAGTACTTC.

This clonotype was observed at least ten times. V is TRBV10-3 and J is TRBJ1-1, with a tentative D call TRBD1 (6 bases). V lost 6 bases, J lost 0 bases, and 14 bases lay in between. Germline CDR1 ENHRY, CDR2 SYGVKD. The CDR3 length is 15 residues. The CDR3 coding sequence is TGTGCCATCAGCCAAACGGACAGTTTGAACACTGAAGCTTTCTTT. This encodes CAISQTDSLNTEAFF.

The sample holds a few counts of this clonotype. In DNA, the CDR3 is TGTGCCAGCAGTTACTACGGGGGGGCGGATACGCAGTATTTT. Its translation: CASSYYGGADTQYF. V gene TRBV6-2 or TRBV6-3 combines with J gene TRBJ2-3, with 8 positions matching TRBD2. The CDR3 contains 14 residues. Germline CDR1 reads MNHEY; CDR2 reads SVGEGT. The V and J ends lost 1 base and 6 bases, in that order; junction bases with no gene match: 3.

V usage is TRBV7-3 and J usage is TRBJ2-6; D call uncertain. Deletions cut 4 bases from V and 0 bases from J, with 7 bases between. From germline, CDR1 is SGHTA and CDR2 FQGTGA. This CDR3 spans 15 amino acids. The CDR3 sequence is CASSSDGSGANVLTF. The CDR3 DNA sequence: TGTGCCAGCAGCTCCGACGGCTCTGGGGCCAACGTCCTGACTTTC.

This clonotype was observed a few times. This CDR3 is CAISESTETQYF. In DNA form, the CDR3 reads TGTGCCATCAGTGAGTCTACAGAGACCCAGTACTTC. The gene calls are TRBV10-3 and TRBJ2-5; D uncertain. Germline V lookup: CDR1 ENHRY, CDR2 SYGVKD. This CDR3 has 12 amino acids. V lost 0 bases and J lost 4, with 3 bases in between.

The V gene is TRBV7-9, the J gene TRBJ1-5; 8 nucleotides align to TRBD1. This CDR3 contains 15 residues. The junction had 5 bases not matched to a gene; V was cut back by 5 bases and J by 2 bases. The germline CDR1 and CDR2 sequences are SEHNR and FQNEAQ (reference sequence). Written as DNA, the CDR3 is TGTGCCAGCAGCGCGACAGGGGACCGCAATCAGCCCCAGCATTTT. It encodes CASSATGDRNQPQHF.